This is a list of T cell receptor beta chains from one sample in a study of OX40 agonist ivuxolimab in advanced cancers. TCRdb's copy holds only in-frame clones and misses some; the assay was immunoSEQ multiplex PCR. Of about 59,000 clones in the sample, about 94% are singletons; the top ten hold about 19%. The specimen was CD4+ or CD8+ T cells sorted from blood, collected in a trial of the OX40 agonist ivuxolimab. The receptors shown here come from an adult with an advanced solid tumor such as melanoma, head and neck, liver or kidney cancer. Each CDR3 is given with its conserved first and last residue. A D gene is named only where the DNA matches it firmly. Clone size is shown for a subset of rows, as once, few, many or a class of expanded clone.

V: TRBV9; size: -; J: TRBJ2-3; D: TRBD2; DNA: TGTGCCAGCAGCGTAGGCAGCGGGAGGGCCCCAGATACGCAGTATTTT; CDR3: CASSVGSGRAPDTQYF
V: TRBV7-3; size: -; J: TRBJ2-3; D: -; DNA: TGTGCCAGCAGCTCCTTATCTAGCACAGATACGCAGTATTTT; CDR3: CASSSLSSTDTQYF
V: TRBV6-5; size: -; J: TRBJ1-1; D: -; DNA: TGTGCCAGCAGATTGACAGAGGCGAACACTGAAGCTTTCTTT; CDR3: CASRLTEANTEAFF
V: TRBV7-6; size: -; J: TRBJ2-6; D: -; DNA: TGTGCCAGCAGCCCCCCCGACATCTCTGGGGCCAACGTCCTGACTTTC; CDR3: CASSPPDISGANVLTF
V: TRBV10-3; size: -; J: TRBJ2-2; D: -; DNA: TGTGCCAGCCGTGCGACAGTAGAGAACACCGGGGAGCTGTTTTTT; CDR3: CASRATVENTGELFF
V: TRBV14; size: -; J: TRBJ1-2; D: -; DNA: TGTGCCAGCAGCCAAGATCGCGGCAGACGACATGGCTACACCTTC; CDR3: CASSQDRGRRHGYTF
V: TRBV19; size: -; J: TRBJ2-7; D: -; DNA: TGTGCCAGTAGTATAATCGCGGAACTCTCCTACGAGCAGTACTTC; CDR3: CASSIIAELSYEQYF
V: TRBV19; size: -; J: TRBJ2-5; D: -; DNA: TGTGCCAGTAGTATCGGACGTTCCCTCTTAGAGACCCAGTACTTC; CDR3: CASSIGRSLLETQYF
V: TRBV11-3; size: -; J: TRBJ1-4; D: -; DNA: TGTGCCAGCAGCTTAGATCGCACGGACGATGACACTGAAAAACTGTTTTTT; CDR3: CASSLDRTDDDTEKLFF
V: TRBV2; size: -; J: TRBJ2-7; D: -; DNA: TGTGCCAGCAGTAAAACAGGGGAGGGCTACGAGCAGTACTTC; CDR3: CASSKTGEGYEQYF
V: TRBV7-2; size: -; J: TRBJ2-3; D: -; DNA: TGTGCCAGCAGCTTAACTACCTCCTCGTCTACGCAGTATTTT; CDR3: CASSLTTSSSTQYF
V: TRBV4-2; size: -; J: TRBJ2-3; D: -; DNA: TGTGCCAGCAGCCAAGTCAGTTTAGATACGCAGTATTTT; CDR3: CASSQVSLDTQYF
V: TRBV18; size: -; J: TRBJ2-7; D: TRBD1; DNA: TGTGCCAGCTCACCAGGGACAGGGGGCTTCTCCTCCTACGAGCAGTACTTC; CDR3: CASSPGTGGFSSYEQYF
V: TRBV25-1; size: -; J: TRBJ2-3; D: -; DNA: TGTGCCAGCGGGACTTTACGCACAGATACGCAGTATTTT; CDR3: CASGTLRTDTQYF
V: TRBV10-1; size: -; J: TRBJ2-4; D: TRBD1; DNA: TGCGCCAGCAGGGTCCGGACAGGGGGGGACATTCAGTACTTC; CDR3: CASRVRTGGDIQYF
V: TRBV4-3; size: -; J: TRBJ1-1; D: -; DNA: TGCGCCAGCAGTCCAGGGATGCGAGACACTGAAGCTTTCTTT; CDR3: CASSPGMRDTEAFF
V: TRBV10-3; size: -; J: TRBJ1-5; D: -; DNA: TGTGCCATCAGCCGAAGCGGGAGCAATAGCAATCAGCCCCAGCATTTT; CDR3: CAISRSGSNSNQPQHF
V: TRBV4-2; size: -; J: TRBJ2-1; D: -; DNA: TGTGCCAGCAGCCGGACTTATTCACGGGGCAATGAGCAGTTCTTC; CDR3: CASSRTYSRGNEQFF
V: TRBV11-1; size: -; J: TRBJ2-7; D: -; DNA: TGTGCCAGCAGCTTCTACCGGACCTACGAGCAGTACTTC; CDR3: CASSFYRTYEQYF
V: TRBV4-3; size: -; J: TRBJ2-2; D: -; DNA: TGCGCCAGCAGCCAAGGGACGGGACTCCAAAGGGGGGAGCTGTTTTTT; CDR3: CASSQGTGLQRGELFF
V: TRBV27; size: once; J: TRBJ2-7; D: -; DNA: TGTGCCAGCAGTTTAACGTCGAGTCACAACCGATACGAGCAGTACTTC; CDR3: CASSLTSSHNRYEQYF
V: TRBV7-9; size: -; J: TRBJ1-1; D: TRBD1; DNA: TGTGCCAGCAGCCCGGGACAGGGAAACACTGAAGCTTTCTTT; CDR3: CASSPGQGNTEAFF